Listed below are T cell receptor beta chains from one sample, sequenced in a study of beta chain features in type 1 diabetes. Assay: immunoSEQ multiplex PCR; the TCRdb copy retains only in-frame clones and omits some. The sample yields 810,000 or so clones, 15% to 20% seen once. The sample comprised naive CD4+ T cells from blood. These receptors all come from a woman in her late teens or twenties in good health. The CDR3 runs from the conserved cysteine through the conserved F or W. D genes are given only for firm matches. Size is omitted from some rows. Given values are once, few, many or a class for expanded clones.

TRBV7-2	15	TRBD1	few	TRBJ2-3	CASSAGQGPEDTQYF	TGTGCCAGCAGCGCGGGACAGGGACCCGAGGATACGCAGTATTTT
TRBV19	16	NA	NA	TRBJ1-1	CASSITGTDMNTEAFF	TGTGCCAGTAGTATAACGGGTACGGACATGAACACTGAAGCTTTCTTT
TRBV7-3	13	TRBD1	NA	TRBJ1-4	CASARTGGEKLFF	TGTGCCAGCGCGCGTACAGGGGGCGAAAAACTGTTTTTT
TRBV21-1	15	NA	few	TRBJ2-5	CASSKKKVDGETQYF	TGTGCCAGCAGCAAAAAAAAGGTCGATGGAGAGACCCAGTACTTC
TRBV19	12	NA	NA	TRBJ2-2	CASSEDRRELFF	TGTGCCAGTAGTGAGGACCGCAGGGAGCTGTTTTTT
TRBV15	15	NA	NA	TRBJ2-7	CATSRDVVGLGEQYF	TGTGCCACCAGCAGAGATGTAGTCGGGCTCGGGGAGCAGTACTTC
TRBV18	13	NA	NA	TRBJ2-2	CASSSQNAGELFF	TGTGCCAGCTCATCTCAGAATGCCGGGGAGCTGTTTTTT
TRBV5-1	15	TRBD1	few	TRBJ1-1	CASSLEGQGNTEAFF	TGCGCCAGCAGCTTGGAGGGACAGGGGAACACTGAAGCTTTCTTT
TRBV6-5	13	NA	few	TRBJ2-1	CASSLPGGNEQFF	TGTGCCAGCAGTTTACCCGGCGGGAATGAGCAGTTCTTC
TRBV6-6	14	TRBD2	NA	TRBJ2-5	CASSKHGRGETQYF	TGTGCCAGCAGCAAACACGGGCGGGGGGAGACCCAGTACTTC